This T cell receptor beta chain originates from a study of blood T cell repertoires in COVID-19 (dated by TCRdb to the early 2020s). For the study in its entirety: Samples from collaborators originated in the United States, Italy and Spain and spanned both the acute and convalescent phases of COVID-19. The prospective study material was composed of cDNA or gDNA derived from T cells, B-cell-depleted T cells, or PBMCs. Subjects who had been exposed to COVID-19, were actively infected with it, or had recovered from it provided the deeply sampled blood TCRbeta repertoires that made up the dataset. A freely available public database, intended as a resource for researchers studying the immune response to SARS-CoV-2, is where the repertoires were released. Samples came from the ongoing ImmuneRACE study (first 160 participants) plus 1,254 subjects from 6 global collaborators. A de-identified subject ID, COVID-19 status, age in years and sex were almost always included in the sample metadata. Where available, HLA class I and class II types were obtained from metadata supplied by the sample provider rather than from assay-based typing. Broad study findings and their caveats: How much clinical and demographic metadata was included differed by source and by participant, and the metadata was provided uncurated.

TCRbeta CDR3 regions were amplified from genomic DNA by means of the immunoSEQ Assay, a bias-controlled multiplex PCR. Turning to the authors' computational methods: The number of nucleated cells in each sample was estimated by amplification of reference gene primers within the assay. To quantify the absolute abundance of each unique TCRbeta CDR3 rearrangement, sequence reads were collapsed and filtered. For each sample, productive Simpson clonality was calculated as the square root of Simpson's diversity index over productive rearrangements. What TCRdb holds here is the immuneACCESS table cut down to in-frame rearrangements. Part of the clones is not present; checked against another copy, under half of the missing clones reflect an unresolved V gene, and the others are unexplained. That table is the source of V, J and clone size, and D and trimming were worked out from the DNA. Recorded for this sample are 150,000 to 200,000 clones; roughly 79% of them occurred a single time. 6% to 8% of the sample is held by the ten biggest clonotypes.

For CDR1 and CDR2, the germline V gene lists KGHSH and LQKENI. The cysteine opens and the phenylalanine closes a CDR3 of 13 amino acids. The kept DNA is CDR3 alone, 39 bases in frame from the first base. V is shortened by 2 bases, J by 7 bases, and the region joining them spans 9 bases. For this clone: Its specific antigen is unknown. No much larger clone is present one base from it, and per-base qualities are unavailable.

The collaborating institutions used their own protocols to collect whole blood in K2EDTA tubes. For TCRbeta analysis, collaborator samples were shipped as frozen whole blood, as isolated PBMCs, or as DNA extracted from either sample type. Recombination linked TRBV18 to TRBJ1-5; too little of a D gene remains to name it. This clonotype was obtained from a human donor with acute or convalescent COVID-19. The donor label of this sample is uncertain. Sequencing was carried out using peripheral blood. The nucleotide sequence is TGTGCCAGCTCACCATCCGGGATGCAGCCCCAGCATTTT. The translation is CASSPSGMQPQHF. Outside the CDR3, residues come from the reference TRBV18 and TRBJ1-5 proteins, so the full variable domain is: NAGVMQNPRHLVRRRGQEARLRCSPMKGHSHVYWYRQLPEEGLKFMVYLQKENIIDESGMPKERFSAEFPKEGPSILRIQQVVRGDSAAYFCASSPSGMQPQHFGDGTRLSIL.